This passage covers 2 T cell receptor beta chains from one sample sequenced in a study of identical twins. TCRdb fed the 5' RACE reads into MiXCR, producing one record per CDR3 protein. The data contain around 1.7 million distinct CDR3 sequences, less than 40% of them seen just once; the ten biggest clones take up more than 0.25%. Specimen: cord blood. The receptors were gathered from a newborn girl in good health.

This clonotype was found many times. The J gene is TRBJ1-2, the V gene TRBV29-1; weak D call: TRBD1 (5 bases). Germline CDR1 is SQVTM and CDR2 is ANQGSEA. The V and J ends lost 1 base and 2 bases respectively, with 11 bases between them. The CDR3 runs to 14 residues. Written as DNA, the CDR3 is TGCAGCGTTGAAGGCGGGACGGGGAACTATGGCTACACCTTC. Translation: CSVEGGTGNYGYTF.

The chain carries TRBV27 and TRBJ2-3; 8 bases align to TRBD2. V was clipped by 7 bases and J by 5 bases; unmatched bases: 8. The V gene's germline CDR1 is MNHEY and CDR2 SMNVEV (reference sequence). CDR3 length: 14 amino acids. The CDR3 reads CASTPGLVVDTQYF. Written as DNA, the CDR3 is TGTGCCAGCACCCCGGGACTAGTGGTAGATACGCAGTATTTT.